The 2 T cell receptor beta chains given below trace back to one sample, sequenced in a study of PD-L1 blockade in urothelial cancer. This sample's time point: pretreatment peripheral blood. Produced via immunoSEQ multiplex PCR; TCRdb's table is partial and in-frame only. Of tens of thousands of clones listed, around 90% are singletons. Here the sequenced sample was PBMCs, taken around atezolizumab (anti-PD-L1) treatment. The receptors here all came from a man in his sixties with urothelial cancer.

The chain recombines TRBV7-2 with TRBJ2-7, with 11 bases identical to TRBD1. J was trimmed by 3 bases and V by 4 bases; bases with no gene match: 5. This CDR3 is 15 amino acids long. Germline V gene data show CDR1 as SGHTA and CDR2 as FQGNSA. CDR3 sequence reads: CASSSTGTGGYEQYF. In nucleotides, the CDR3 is TGTGCCAGCAGCTCAACCGGGACAGGGGGCTACGAGCAGTACTTC.

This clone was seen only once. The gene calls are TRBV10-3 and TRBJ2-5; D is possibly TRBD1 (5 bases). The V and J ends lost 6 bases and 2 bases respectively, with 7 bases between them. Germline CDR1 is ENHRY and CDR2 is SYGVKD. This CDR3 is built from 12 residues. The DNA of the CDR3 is TGTGCCATCAGGGGGCGGCAAGAGACCCAGTACTTC. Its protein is CAIRGRQETQYF.